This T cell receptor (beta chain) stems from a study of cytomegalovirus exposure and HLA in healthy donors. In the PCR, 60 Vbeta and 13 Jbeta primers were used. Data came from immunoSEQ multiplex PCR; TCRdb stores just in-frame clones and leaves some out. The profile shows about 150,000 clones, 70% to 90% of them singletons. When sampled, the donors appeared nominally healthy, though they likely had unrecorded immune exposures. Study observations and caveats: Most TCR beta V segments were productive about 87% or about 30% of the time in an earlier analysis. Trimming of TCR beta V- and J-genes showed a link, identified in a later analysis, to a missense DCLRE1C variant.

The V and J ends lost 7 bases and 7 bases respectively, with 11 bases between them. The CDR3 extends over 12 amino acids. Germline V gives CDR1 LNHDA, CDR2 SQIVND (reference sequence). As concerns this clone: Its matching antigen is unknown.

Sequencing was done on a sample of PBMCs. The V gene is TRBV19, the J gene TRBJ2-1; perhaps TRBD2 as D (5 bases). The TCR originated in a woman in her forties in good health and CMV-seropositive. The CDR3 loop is CASNPPGNEQFF. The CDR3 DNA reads TGTGCCAGTAACCCCCCGGGGAATGAGCAGTTCTTC.